This TCR beta chain was captured by sequencing in a study of chemoradiotherapy in HPV16-positive cancers (dated by TCRdb to between 2020 and 2023). For the study in its entirety: Using functional T-cell assays on cells from a couple of HPV16-positive patients, the researchers defined candidate HPV-specific T-cell clones and common TCR motifs. The study asked whether T-cell immunity against the HPV oncoproteins E6 and E7 changes during chemoradiotherapy and whether it affects survival. The candidate HPV-specific TCRs and motifs were then tracked in TCR repertoires from over 80 patients with HPV-related cancers.

Repertoires were sampled repeatedly over the course of chemoradiotherapy, so clonal expansion could be followed in the tumor microenvironment. Library preparation was by the immunoSEQ multiplex PCR assay. TCRdb obtained this table from immuneACCESS and retained in-frame rearrangements with V and J assigned. These tables miss some clones; where compared with another copy, unresolved V genes account for less than half of the shortfall, and the remainder is unexplained. Within this sample are roughly 25,000 clones, with around 94% of them counted one time only. 2.7% of the sample lies in the top ten. A word on this clone: Its antigen is currently not known. Base qualities are not provided; no much larger clone lies one nucleotide away.

There are 15 amino acids in the CDR3, from cysteine to phenylalanine inclusive. Just CDR3 DNA is preserved here, 45 bases in frame from base 1. CDR1 SGHRS and CDR2 YFSETQ are derived from the germline V gene. V and J lose 4 bases and 0 bases, and a span of 10 bases separates them. Broad study findings and their caveats: Improved recurrence-free survival in HPV16-positive patients was associated with expansion of HPV-responsive T cells during chemoradiotherapy. Expansion of candidate HPV-specific clones and E7-related TCR motifs was observed in the tumor microenvironment during treatment, whereas no such expansion was observed for non-HPV-specific T cells. Only two HPV16-positive patients were used to derive the functional definition of HPV-specific T cells, and the survival association was reported for HPV16-positive patients.

The origin of this receptor is a human donor with HPV-associated anogenital cancer. This sequence uses TRBV5-1 and TRBJ2-2; a tentative D call is TRBD2 (5 bases match). Specimen collection occurred from a patient who underwent chemoradiotherapy. CDR3 loop: CASSGTGSNTGELFF. Here is the DNA: TGCGCCAGCAGCGGAACGGGGTCGAACACCGGGGAGCTGTTTTTT.